The 12 T cell receptor beta chains reported below all come from one sample, sequenced in a study of response to subunit inactivated influenza vaccine. A single record per CDR3 protein comes from TCRdb applying MiXCR to the RT-PCR reads. The sample lists 750,000 to 850,000 distinct CDR3 sequences, around 18% occurring once. Sequencing was performed on PBMCs from blood, taken 4 to 6 days after vaccination. The source of these receptors is a man aged 45-65 years who received an inactivated influenza vaccine.

There are a few counts of this clonotype. The genes are TRBV11-2 and TRBJ2-3; TRBD1 agrees at 9 bases. V was pared by 5 bases and J by 3 bases, with 12 bases of the junction left unmatched. CDR1 and CDR2 from the germline V gene are SGHAT and FQNNGV. The CDR3 length is 17 residues. The CDR3 DNA reads TGTGCCAGCAGCGCCGGGACAGGGTGGCGTGAAACAGATACGCAGTATTTT. Its translation is CASSAGTGWRETDTQYF.

J is TRBJ2-5 and V is TRBV7-8, with 7 nucleotides matching TRBD1. V was pared by 5 bases and J by 1 base, with 7 bases of the junction left unmatched. The germline V gene encodes CDR1 SGHVS and CDR2 FQNEAQ. The CDR3 contains 15 residues. The CDR3 DNA is TGTGCCAGCAGCCCCCCCCGGGACAGCCAAGAGACCCAGTACTTC. This encodes CASSPPRDSQETQYF. Supplemented by reference TRBV7-8 and TRBJ2-5, the full variable domain reads GAGVSQSPRYKVAKRGQDVALRCDPISGHVSLFWYQQALGQGPEFLTYFQNEAQLDKSGLPSDRFFAERPEGSVSTLKIQRTQQEDSAVYLCASSPPRDSQETQYFGPGTRLLVL.

A few counts support this clonotype. V and J are TRBV7-2 and TRBJ2-7; either TRBD1 or TRBD2 may supply D (5 bases each). Trimming took 1 base from V and 6 from J, leaving 19 bases between them. The germline V gene has CDR1 SGHTA and CDR2 FQGNSA. CDR3 size: 16 residues. The DNA for the CDR3 is TGTGCCAGCAGCTTAGAGGTCGGGCAGGGACCCGTCGAGCAGTACTTC. Translating it yields CASSLEVGQGPVEQYF.

The CDR3 spells CASSFTPPAGAGNQPQHF. CDR3 DNA sequence: TGTGCCAGCAGTTTTACCCCACCTGCGGGGGCGGGCAATCAGCCCCAGCATTTT. V gene TRBV27 combines with J gene TRBJ1-5; D might be TRBD1 (6 bases). Trimming cost V 3 bases and J 2 bases, with 20 bases left between them. Germline V gene lookup returns CDR1 MNHEY and CDR2 SMNVEV (reference sequence). The CDR3 has 18 residues.

The chain joins TRBV20-1 to TRBJ2-7; 7 bases match TRBD2. This CDR3 spans 12 amino acids. Germline V gene lookup returns CDR1 DFQATT and CDR2 SNEGSKA (reference sequence). V trimming: 4 bases; J trimming: 3 bases; junction bases outside the gene matches: 3. CDR3 coding DNA: TGCAGTGCTAAACGGGACTACTACGAGCAGTACTTC. This sequence encodes CSAKRDYYEQYF.

This clonotype occurred a few times. The chain joins TRBV20-1 to TRBJ2-6, with TRBD1 as a possible D gene (6 bases). Germline values: CDR1 DFQATT, CDR2 SNEGSKA (reference sequence). V shed 6 bases and J shed 0 bases, with 27 bases lying between them. The CDR3 contains 20 residues. Written as DNA, the CDR3 is TGCAGTGCCCAACGAGGGGGAAGCATAGGGGGTTACTCTGGGGCCAACGTCCTGACTTTC. This sequence encodes CSAQRGGSIGGYSGANVLTF.

The chain combines TRBV6-5 with TRBJ2-4, with D possibly being TRBD2 (6 bases). The CDR3 sequence is 14 residues long. Germline CDR1 is MNHEY and CDR2 is SVGAGI. V lost 2 bases, J lost 1 base, and 6 bases lay in between. The CDR3 nucleotides read TGTGCCAGCAGTTACGGGGGGGCCAAAAACATTCAGTACTTC. Protein sequence: CASSYGGAKNIQYF.

Only a few counts were recorded for this clonotype. V is TRBV19 and J is TRBJ2-7, with 7 positions matching TRBD2. Germline V gene lookup returns CDR1 LNHDA and CDR2 SQIVND (reference sequence). This CDR3 has 14 amino acids. J lost 5 bases, V lost 4 bases, and 8 bases had no gene match. The CDR3 here is CASSTQTSFDEQYF. CDR3 bases: TGTGCCAGTAGTACCCAGACTAGCTTCGACGAGCAGTACTTC. Supplemented by reference TRBV19 and TRBJ2-7, the full variable domain reads DGGITQSPKYLFRKEGQNVTLSCEQNLNHDAMYWYRQDPGQGLRLIYYSQIVNDFQKGDIAEGYSVSREKKESFPLTVTSAQKNPTAFYLCASSTQTSFDEQYFGPGTRLTVT.

The chain recombines TRBV4-1 with TRBJ2-7; D possibly corresponds to TRBD2 (5 bases). This CDR3 comprises 17 residues. Germline CDR1 is MGHRA and CDR2 is YSYEKL. The V end lost 5 bases, the J end lost 4 bases, and 24 bases lay between the germline ends. The CDR3 region has the DNA TGCGCCAGCAGCACCACCCCCATACCCGGGGTTGATTACGAGCAGTACTTC. Encoded protein: CASSTTPIPGVDYEQYF.

The sample holds one count of this clonotype. The rearrangement joins TRBV6-2 or TRBV6-3 to TRBJ2-7; 13 positions match TRBD2. This CDR3 has 15 amino acids. CDR1 and CDR2 (germline): MNHEY, SVGEGT. After removal of 5 bases from V and 3 bases from J, the junction contained 4 bases not matched to a gene. CDR3 residues: CASSLLAGGRYEQYF. The CDR3 DNA reads as TGTGCCAGCAGTCTACTAGCGGGAGGGCGCTACGAGCAGTACTTC.

This clonotype was seen only once. The gene calls are TRBV4-1 and TRBJ2-2; 9 bases agree with TRBD1. The CDR3 spans 15 residues. V was pared by 8 bases and J by 6 bases, with 10 bases of the junction left unmatched. Per the germline V gene, CDR1 is MGHRA and CDR2 is YSYEKL. CDR3 amino acids: CASCLGTGFPGELFF. DNA for the CDR3: TGCGCCAGCTGCCTGGGGACAGGGTTCCCCGGGGAGCTGTTTTTT.

The CDR3 DNA is TGTGCCAGCAGCTTGCAAGGGACGGGACCCTACGAGCAGTACTTC. Protein sequence: CASSLQGTGPYEQYF. The V and J genes are TRBV5-6 and TRBJ2-7; D possibly uses TRBD1 or TRBD2 (5 bases each). In germline, CDR1 is SGHDT, CDR2 YYEEEE. The CDR3 loop spans 15 amino acids. V lost 1 base and J 2 bases, leaving 13 bases between the germline ends.